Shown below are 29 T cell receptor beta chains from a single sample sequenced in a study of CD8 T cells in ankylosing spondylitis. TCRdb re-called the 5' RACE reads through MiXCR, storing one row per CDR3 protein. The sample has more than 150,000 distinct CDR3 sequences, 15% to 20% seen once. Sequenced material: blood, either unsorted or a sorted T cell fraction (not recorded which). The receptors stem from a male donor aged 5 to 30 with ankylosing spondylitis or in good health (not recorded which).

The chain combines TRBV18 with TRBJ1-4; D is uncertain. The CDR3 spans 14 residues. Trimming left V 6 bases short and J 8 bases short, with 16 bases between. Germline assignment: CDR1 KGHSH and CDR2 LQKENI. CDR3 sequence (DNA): TGTGCCAGCTCTCCGGGATCCAAAGGCGAAAAACTGTTTTTT. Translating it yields CASSPGSKGEKLFF.

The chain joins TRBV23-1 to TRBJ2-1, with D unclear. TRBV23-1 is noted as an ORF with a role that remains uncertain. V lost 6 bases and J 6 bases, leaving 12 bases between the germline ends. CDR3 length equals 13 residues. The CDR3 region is CASRAYGSNEQFF. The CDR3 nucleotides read TGCGCCAGCAGGGCCTATGGAAGCAATGAGCAGTTCTTC.

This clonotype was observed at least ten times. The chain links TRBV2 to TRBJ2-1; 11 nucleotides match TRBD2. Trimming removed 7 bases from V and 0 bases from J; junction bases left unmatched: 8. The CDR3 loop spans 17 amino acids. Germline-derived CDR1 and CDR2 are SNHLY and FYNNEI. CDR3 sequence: CASTGEGTSGSYNEQFF. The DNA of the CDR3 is TGTGCCAGCACCGGAGAGGGGACTAGCGGCTCCTACAATGAGCAGTTCTTC.

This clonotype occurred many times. The DNA of the CDR3 is TGTGCCAGCAGTTACCGTACCCTAGGACTAGCGGGAGAGCATACGCAGTATTTT. It specifies CASSYRTLGLAGEHTQYF. The V gene is TRBV6-5, the J gene TRBJ2-3, with TRBD2 matching over 13 bases. Losses at the gene ends were 2 bases for V and 7 bases for J; bases not matched to a gene: 12. The CDR3 is 18 residues long. CDR1 and CDR2 from the germline V gene are MNHEY and SVGAGI.

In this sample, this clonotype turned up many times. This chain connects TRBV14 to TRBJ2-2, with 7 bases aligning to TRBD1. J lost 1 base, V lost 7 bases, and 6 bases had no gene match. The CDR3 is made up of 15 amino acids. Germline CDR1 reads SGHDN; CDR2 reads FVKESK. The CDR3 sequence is CASNPDRENTGELFF. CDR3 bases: TGTGCCAGCAACCCAGACAGGGAGAACACCGGGGAGCTGTTTTTT.

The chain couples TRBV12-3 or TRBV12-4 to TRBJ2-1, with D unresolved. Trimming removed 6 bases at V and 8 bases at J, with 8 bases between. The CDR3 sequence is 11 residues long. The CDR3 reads CASRKYDEQFF. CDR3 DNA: TGTGCCAGCAGGAAATACGATGAGCAGTTCTTC.

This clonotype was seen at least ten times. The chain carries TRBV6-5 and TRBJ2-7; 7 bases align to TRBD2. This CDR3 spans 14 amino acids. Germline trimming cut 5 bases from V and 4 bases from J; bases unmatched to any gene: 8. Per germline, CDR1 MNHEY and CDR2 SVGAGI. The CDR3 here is CASSPRVGGYEQYF. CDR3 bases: TGTGCCAGCAGTCCACGGGTGGGAGGGTACGAGCAGTACTTC.

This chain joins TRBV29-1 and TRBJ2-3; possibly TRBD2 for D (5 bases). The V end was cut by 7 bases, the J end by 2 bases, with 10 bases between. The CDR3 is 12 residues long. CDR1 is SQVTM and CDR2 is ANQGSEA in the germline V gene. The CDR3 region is CSAGSYTDTQYF. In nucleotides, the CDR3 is TGCAGCGCGGGGAGCTACACAGATACGCAGTATTTT.

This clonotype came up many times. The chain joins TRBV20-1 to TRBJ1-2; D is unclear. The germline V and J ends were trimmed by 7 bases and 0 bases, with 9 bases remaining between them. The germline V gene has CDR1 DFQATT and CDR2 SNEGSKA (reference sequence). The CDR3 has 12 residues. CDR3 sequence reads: CSVVRPNYGYTF. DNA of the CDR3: TGCAGTGTCGTCCGGCCTAACTATGGCTACACCTTC.

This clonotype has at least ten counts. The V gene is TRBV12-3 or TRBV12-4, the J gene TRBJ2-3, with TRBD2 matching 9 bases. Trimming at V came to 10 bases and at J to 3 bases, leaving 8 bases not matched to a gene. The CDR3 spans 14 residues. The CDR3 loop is CATVLAGRTDTQYF. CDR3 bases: TGTGCCACGGTCCTAGCGGGACGGACAGATACGCAGTATTTT.

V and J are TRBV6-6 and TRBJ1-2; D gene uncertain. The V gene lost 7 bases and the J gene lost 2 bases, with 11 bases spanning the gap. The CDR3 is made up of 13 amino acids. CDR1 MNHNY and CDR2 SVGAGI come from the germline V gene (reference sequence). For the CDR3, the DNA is TGTGCCAGCACATCGCAGGAGAACTATGGCTACACCTTC. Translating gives CASTSQENYGYTF.

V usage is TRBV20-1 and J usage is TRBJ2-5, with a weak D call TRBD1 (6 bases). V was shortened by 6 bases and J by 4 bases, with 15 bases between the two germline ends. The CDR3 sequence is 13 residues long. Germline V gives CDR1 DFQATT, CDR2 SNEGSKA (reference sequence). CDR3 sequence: CSATGTHVETQYF. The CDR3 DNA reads TGCAGTGCAACCGGGACACACGTAGAGACCCAGTACTTC.

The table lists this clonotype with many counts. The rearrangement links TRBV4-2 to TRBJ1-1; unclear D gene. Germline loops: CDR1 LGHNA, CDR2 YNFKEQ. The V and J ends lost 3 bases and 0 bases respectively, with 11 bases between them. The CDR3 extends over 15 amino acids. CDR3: CASSQSVGMNTEAFF. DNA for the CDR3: TGTGCCAGCAGCCAGAGTGTCGGGATGAACACTGAAGCTTTCTTT.

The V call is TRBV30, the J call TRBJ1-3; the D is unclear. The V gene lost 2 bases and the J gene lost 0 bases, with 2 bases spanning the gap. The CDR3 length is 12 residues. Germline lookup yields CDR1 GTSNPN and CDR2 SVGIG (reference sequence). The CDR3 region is CAWSLSGNTIYF. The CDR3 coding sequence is TGTGCCTGGAGTCTCTCTGGAAACACCATATATTTT. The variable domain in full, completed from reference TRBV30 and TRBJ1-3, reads SQTIHQWPATLVQPVGSPLSLECTVEGTSNPNLYWYRQAAGRGLQLLFYSVGIGQISSEVPQNLSASRPQDRQFILSSKKLLLSDSGFYLCAWSLSGNTIYFGEGSWLTVV.

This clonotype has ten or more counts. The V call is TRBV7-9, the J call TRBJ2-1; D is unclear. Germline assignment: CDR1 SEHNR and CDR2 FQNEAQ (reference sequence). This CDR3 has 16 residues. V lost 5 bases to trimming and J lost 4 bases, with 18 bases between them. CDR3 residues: CASSIPPGGFYNEQFF. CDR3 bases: TGTGCCAGCAGCATCCCCCCGGGTGGGTTTTACAATGAGCAGTTCTTC.

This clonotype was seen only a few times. The CDR3 nucleotides are TGCGCCAGCAGCCCCGGACTAGCGGGAGTGGAGACCCAGTACTTC. Translated, it gives CASSPGLAGVETQYF. The rearrangement joins TRBV5-1 to TRBJ2-5, with 13 bases matching TRBD2. Per germline, CDR1 SGHRS and CDR2 YFSETQ. Trimming took 4 bases from V and 5 from J; bases not matched to a gene: 5. This CDR3 contains 15 residues.

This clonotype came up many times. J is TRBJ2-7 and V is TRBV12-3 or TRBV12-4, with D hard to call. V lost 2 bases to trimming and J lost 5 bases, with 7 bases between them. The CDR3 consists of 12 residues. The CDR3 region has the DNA TGTGCCAGCAGTTTATTTCCCCACGAGCAGTACTTC. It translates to CASSLFPHEQYF.

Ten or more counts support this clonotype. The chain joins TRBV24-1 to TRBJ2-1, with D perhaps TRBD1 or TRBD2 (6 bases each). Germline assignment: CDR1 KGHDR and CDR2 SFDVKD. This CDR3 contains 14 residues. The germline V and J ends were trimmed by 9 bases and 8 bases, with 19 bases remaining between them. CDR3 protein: CATHEGGGLDEQFF. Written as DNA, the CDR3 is TGTGCCACCCATGAGGGGGGTGGGTTGGATGAGCAGTTCTTC.

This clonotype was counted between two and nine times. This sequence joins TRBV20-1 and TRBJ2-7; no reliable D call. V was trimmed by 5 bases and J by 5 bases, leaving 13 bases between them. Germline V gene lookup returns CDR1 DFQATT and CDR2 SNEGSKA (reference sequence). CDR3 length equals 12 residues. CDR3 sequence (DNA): TGCAGTGCTCCCCCCGCCATCCACGAGCAGTACTTC. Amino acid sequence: CSAPPAIHEQYF.

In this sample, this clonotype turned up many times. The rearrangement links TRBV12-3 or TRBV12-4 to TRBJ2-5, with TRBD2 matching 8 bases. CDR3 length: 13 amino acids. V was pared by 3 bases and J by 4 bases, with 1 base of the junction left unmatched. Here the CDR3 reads CASSLSGRETQYF. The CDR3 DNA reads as TGTGCCAGCAGTTTGAGCGGGAGAGAGACCCAGTACTTC.

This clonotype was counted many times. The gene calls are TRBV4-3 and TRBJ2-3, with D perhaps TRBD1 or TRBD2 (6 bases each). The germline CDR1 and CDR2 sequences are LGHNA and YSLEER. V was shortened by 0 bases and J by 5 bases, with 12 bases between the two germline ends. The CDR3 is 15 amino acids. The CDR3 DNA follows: TGCGCCAGCAGCCAAGATAGGGGGGTTTTAGATACGCAGTATTTT. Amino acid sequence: CASSQDRGVLDTQYF.

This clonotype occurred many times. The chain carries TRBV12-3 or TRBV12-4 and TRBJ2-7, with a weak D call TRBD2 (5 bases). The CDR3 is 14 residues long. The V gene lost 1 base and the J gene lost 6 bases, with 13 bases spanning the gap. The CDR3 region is CASSLGPSGAEQYV. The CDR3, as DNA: TGTGCCAGCAGTTTAGGTCCCAGCGGCGCCGAGCAGTACGTC.

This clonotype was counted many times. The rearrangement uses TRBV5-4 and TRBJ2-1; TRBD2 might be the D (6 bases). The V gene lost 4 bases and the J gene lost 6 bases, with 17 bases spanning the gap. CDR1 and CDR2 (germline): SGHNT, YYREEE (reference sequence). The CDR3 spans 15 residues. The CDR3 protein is CASSRSGSATNEQFF. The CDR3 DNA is TGTGCCAGCAGCAGATCCGGGAGCGCGACCAATGAGCAGTTCTTC.

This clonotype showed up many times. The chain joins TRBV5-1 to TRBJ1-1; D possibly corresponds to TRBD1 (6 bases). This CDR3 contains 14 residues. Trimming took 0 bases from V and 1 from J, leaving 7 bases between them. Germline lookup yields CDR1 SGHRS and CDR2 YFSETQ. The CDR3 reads CASSLAGQNTEAFF. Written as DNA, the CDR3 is TGCGCCAGCAGCTTGGCGGGACAGAACACTGAAGCTTTCTTT.

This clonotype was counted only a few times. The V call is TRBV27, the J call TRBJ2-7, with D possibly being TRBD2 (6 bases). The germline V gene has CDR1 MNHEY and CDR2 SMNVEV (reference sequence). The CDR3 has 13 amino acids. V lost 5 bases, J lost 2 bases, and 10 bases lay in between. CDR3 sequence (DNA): TGTGCCAGCAGTAGAGGACTAACCTACGAGCAGTACTTC. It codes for CASSRGLTYEQYF.

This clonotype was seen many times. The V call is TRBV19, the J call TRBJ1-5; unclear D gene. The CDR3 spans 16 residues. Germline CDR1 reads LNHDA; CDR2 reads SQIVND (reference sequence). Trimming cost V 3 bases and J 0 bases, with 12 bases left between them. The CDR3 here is CASSIDGTYSNQPQHF. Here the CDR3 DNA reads TGTGCCAGTAGTATTGACGGAACCTATAGCAATCAGCCCCAGCATTTT.

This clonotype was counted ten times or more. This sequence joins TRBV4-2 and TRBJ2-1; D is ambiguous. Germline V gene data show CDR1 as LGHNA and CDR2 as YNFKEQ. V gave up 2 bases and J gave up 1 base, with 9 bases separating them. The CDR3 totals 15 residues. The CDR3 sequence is CASSQQVRSYNEQFF. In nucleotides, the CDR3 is TGTGCCAGCAGCCAACAGGTCAGATCCTACAATGAGCAGTTCTTC.

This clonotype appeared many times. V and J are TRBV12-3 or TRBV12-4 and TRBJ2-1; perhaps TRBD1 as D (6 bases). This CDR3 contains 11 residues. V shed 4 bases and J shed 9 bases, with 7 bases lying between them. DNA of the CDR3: TGTGCCAGCAGTTCCAGGGGTGAGCAGTTCTTC. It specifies CASSSRGEQFF.

This CDR3 reads CSVDDGRSYEQYF. The CDR3 DNA reads TGCAGCGTTGACGACGGACGCTCCTACGAGCAGTACTTC. V usage is TRBV29-1 and J usage is TRBJ2-7; D is uncertain. CDR1 and CDR2 from the germline V gene are SQVTM and ANQGSEA. This CDR3 is built from 13 residues. With 3 bases removed from V and 0 bases from J, the gap between germline ends came to 9 bases.